The T cell receptor (beta chain) under discussion was sequenced for a study of molecular identifiers for immune sequencing clone quantification. This CDR3 is built from 14 residues. Trimming removed 10 bases from V and 7 bases from J, with 24 bases in between. About this clonotype itself: A read error is possible here, since a much larger clone lies one base away.

TCRdb passed the PCR reads through MiXCR, listing each CDR3 protein once. The sample has about 60,000 distinct CDR3 sequences; 15% to 20% are singletons. This receptor was taken from a human donor in good health. Some libraries in this study had Jurkat cell RNA spiked in. Sequencing was performed on naive CD8+ T cells from blood, with Jurkat cell RNA spiked in. The subset: FACS-sorted CD8+CD4-CCR7+CD45RA+ naive T cells. The rearrangement joins TRBV5-3 to TRBJ2-7; the D gene could be TRBD1 or TRBD2 (6 bases each). TRBV5-3 is flagged as an ORF with uncertain function. Here the CDR3 DNA reads TGTGCCGGCAGCTCCGAGACAGGAGGAGGGGAGCAGTACTTC. As protein: CAGSSETGGGEQYF.